These T cell receptor beta chains were read from a single sample in a study of breast tumors, draining lymph nodes, adjacent tissues. TCRdb used MiXCR to reprocess the multiplex PCR reads, holding one entry per CDR3 protein. Found here are fewer than 80,000 distinct CDR3 sequences, around two fifths of them singletons; the top ten hold 8.4%. What was sequenced was breast tumor tissue. These receptors all come from a female donor with breast cancer. Some clones in this sample may be carry-over from other donors' samples. Each CDR3 is given without its conserved first and last residue. The order of the fields is J gene, V gene, CDR3 protein.

j_gene: TRBJ1-4
v_gene: TRBV9
CDR3aa: ASSVAPGQYNEKLF

j_gene: TRBJ1-4
v_gene: TRBV5-1
CDR3aa: ASSLARRGEKLF

j_gene: TRBJ1-3
v_gene: TRBV18
CDR3aa: ASSQRTGNTIY

j_gene: TRBJ2-5
v_gene: TRBV2
CDR3aa: ASSDREVNSQETQY

j_gene: TRBJ2-3
v_gene: TRBV6-5
CDR3aa: ASSLIGLAGADTQY

j_gene: TRBJ2-3
v_gene: TRBV11-2
CDR3aa: ASSLDQGMAQY

j_gene: TRBJ2-7
v_gene: TRBV7-8
CDR3aa: ASSPRDRPLYEQY

j_gene: TRBJ2-5
v_gene: TRBV5-1
CDR3aa: ASSSTGTSGGETQY

j_gene: TRBJ2-5
v_gene: TRBV6-1
CDR3aa: ASRDLLAETQY

j_gene: TRBJ2-1
v_gene: TRBV15
CDR3aa: ATSRDPGDLGNEQF

j_gene: TRBJ1-4
v_gene: TRBV6-6
CDR3aa: ASSYYSANEKLF

j_gene: TRBJ1-6
v_gene: TRBV2
CDR3aa: ASSYGQGSNSPLH

j_gene: TRBJ2-1
v_gene: TRBV20-1
CDR3aa: SAKGVGRGYNEQF

j_gene: TRBJ1-2
v_gene: TRBV25-1
CDR3aa: ASSASRRDFNYGYT

j_gene: TRBJ1-4
v_gene: TRBV15
CDR3aa: ATSRDLSAPSNEKLF

j_gene: TRBJ2-7
v_gene: TRBV7-3
CDR3aa: ASSPTGADAYEQY

j_gene: TRBJ2-7
v_gene: TRBV12-3/TRBV12-4
CDR3aa: ASTGTSGKPREEQY

j_gene: TRBJ2-2
v_gene: TRBV2
CDR3aa: ASRETGEWGGELF

j_gene: TRBJ1-1
v_gene: TRBV6-5
CDR3aa: ASSDGRRLNTEAF

j_gene: TRBJ2-1
v_gene: TRBV10-3
CDR3aa: AIMRGGAYNEQF

j_gene: TRBJ2-7
v_gene: TRBV10-3
CDR3aa: ASGGPGEACEQY

j_gene: TRBJ2-2
v_gene: TRBV6-6
CDR3aa: ASIRAGELF

j_gene: TRBJ2-3
v_gene: TRBV11-2
CDR3aa: ASSTPGEEGWYHTDTQY

j_gene: TRBJ2-7
v_gene: TRBV7-9
CDR3aa: ASSSKPGKGSYEQY

j_gene: TRBJ2-1
v_gene: TRBV11-3
CDR3aa: ASSPYRQTTYDEQF

j_gene: TRBJ1-6
v_gene: TRBV30
CDR3aa: AWSVQGYNSPLH

j_gene: TRBJ1-3
v_gene: TRBV9
CDR3aa: ASSATGGGNTIY

j_gene: TRBJ1-5
v_gene: TRBV6-1
CDR3aa: ASSPEKGASNQPQH

j_gene: TRBJ2-3
v_gene: TRBV7-2
CDR3aa: ASSFLWGGLAGITDTQY

j_gene: TRBJ2-1
v_gene: TRBV6-4
CDR3aa: ASSDVGIGMDEQF

j_gene: TRBJ1-3
v_gene: TRBV6-6
CDR3aa: ASSKQGRAGNTIY

j_gene: TRBJ2-3
v_gene: TRBV19
CDR3aa: ASSKGVAGDTQY

j_gene: TRBJ2-5
v_gene: TRBV7-9
CDR3aa: ASSGQGAETQY

j_gene: TRBJ2-7
v_gene: TRBV5-5
CDR3aa: ASSRLTARLDEQY

j_gene: TRBJ2-5
v_gene: TRBV27
CDR3aa: VSSYPRLAGEVSAETQY

j_gene: TRBJ2-7
v_gene: TRBV7-9
CDR3aa: ASSYGQGLYGEQY